Reported below is one T cell receptor (beta chain). No antigen is known for it. CDR3 length: 11 residues. Germline CDR1 DFQATT, CDR2 SNEGSKA (reference sequence). Trimming took 8 bases from V and 2 from J, leaving 9 bases between them. For repertoire sequencing, the TCR beta CDR3 regions were amplified from RNA transcripts. HTBI primers primed a first-round RT-PCR, and a second-round multiplex PCR followed. TCRdb ran MiXCR on the multiplex PCR reads and lists one entry per CDR3 protein. Among 170,000 or so distinct CDR3 sequences listed, approximately 40% were seen once. This entry comes from a study of Graves' ophthalmopathy and Graves' hyperthyroidism. Study results and limitations: The 13-signature model separated ophthalmopathy from stable hyperthyroidism at just under 90% sensitivity and roughly 80% specificity.

The sequenced sample was peripheral blood. This clonotype was sampled from a middle-aged woman with Graves' ophthalmopathy. The V call is TRBV20-1, the J call TRBJ2-5; D possibly corresponds to TRBD2 (6 bases). CDR3 sequence (DNA): TGCAGTCCGGACTATCAAGAGACCCAGTACTTC. Protein product: CSPDYQETQYF.